Described below is a single T cell receptor beta chain sequence and its context. The antigen is unknown. This entry is derived from a study of T cells expressing NK-cell markers. The overall study: Within the sequenced cohort of eight donors, seven exhibited HCMV seropositivity and one was seronegative. Study-wide points: The study found these clonotypes also leading the CD3+CD56-NKG2C+ fraction in a few donors.

Reprocessing the 5' RACE reads, TCRdb reports a single entry for every CDR3 protein and omits DNA. This listing includes 200,000 to 300,000 distinct CDR3 sequences. CDR1 is SQVTM, CDR2 ANQGSEA, per germline. CDR3 length equals 13 residues. Sample: blood T cells: a sorted CD56 or NKG2C T cell subset, CD4+ or CD8+ T cells, or bulk PBMC T cells (not recorded which). This chain links TRBV29-1 with TRBJ2-5; TCRdb gives TRBD1 as the D gene, but with no DNA this cannot be confirmed. This receptor was obtained from a young man in good health. CDR3 region: CSVDAGLQETQYF.